The present entry profiles one T cell receptor beta chain with its context. The sample is drawn from a study of blood T cell repertoires in COVID-19. Whole-study context: There were acute and convalescent COVID-19 samples, and they came from the United States, Italy and Spain. From T cells, B-cell-depleted T cells, or PBMCs came the material, which was cDNA or gDNA.

Authors' processing steps: Reference gene primer amplification yielded estimated nucleated cell counts. Sequencing used immunoSEQ multiplex PCR; TCRdb keeps in-frame clones, though not all of them. That table supplies the V and J calls and clone size; D and trimming were determined from the DNA. The data show more than 400,000 clones, approximately 83% seen once. Sequencing used peripheral blood. The TCR sequence derives from a human donor in a cohort sampled during active COVID-19.

CDR3 protein: CASSRRDTEAFF. The CDR3 nucleotides read TGCGCCAGCAGCCGACGGGACACTGAAGCTTTCTTT. The V call is TRBV4-3, the J call TRBJ1-1; D is ambiguous. In germline, CDR1 is LGHNA, CDR2 YSLEER. V was pared by 4 bases and J by 3 bases, with 6 bases between. This CDR3 is built from 12 residues.